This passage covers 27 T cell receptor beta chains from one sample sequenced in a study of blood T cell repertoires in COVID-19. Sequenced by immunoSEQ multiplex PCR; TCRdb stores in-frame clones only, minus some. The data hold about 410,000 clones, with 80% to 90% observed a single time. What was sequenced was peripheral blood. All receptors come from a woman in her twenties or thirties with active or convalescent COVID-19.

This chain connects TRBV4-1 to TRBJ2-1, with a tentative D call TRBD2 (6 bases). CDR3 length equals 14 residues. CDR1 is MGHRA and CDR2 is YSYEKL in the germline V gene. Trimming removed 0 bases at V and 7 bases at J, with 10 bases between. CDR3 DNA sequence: TGCGCCAGCAGCCAAGAGGCGGGACTGAATGAGCAGTTCTTC. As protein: CASSQEAGLNEQFF.

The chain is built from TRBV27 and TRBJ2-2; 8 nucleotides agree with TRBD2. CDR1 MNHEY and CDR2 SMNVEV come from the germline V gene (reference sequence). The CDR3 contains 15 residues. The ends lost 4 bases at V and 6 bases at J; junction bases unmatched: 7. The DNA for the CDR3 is TGTGCCAGCAGTTCCGAACTAGCGGCTTCCGGGGAGCTGTTTTTT. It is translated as CASSSELAASGELFF.

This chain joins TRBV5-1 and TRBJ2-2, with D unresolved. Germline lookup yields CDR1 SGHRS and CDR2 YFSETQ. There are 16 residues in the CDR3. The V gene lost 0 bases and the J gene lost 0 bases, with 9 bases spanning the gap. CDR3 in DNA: TGCGCCAGCAGCTTGGCACTGCTTCCGAACACCGGGGAGCTGTTTTTT. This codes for CASSLALLPNTGELFF.

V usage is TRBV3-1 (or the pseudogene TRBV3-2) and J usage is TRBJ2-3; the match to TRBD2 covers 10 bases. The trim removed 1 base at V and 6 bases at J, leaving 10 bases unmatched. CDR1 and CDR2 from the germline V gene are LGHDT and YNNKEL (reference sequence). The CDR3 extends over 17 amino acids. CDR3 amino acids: CASSQGSSGRMWDTQYF. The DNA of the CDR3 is TGTGCCAGCAGCCAAGGAAGTAGCGGGAGGATGTGGGATACGCAGTATTTT.

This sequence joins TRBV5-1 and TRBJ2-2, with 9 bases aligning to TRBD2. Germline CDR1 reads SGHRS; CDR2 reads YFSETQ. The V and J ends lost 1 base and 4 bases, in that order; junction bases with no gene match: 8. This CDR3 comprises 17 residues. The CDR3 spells CASSLLAGEYGTGELFF. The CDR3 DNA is TGCGCCAGCAGCTTGTTAGCGGGAGAGTACGGCACCGGGGAGCTGTTTTTT.

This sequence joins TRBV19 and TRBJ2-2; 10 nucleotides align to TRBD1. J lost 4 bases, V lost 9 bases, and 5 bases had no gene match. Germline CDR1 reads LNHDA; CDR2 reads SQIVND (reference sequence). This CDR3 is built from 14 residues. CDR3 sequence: CASRQGAGTGELFF. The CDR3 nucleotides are TGTGCCAGCAGACAGGGGGCGGGCACCGGGGAGCTGTTTTTT.

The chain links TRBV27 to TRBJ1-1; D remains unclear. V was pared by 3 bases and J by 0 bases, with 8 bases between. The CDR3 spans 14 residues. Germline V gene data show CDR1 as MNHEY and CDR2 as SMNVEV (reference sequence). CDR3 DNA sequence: TGTGCCAGCAGTTTTTTACAGTTGAACACTGAAGCTTTCTTT. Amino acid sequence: CASSFLQLNTEAFF.

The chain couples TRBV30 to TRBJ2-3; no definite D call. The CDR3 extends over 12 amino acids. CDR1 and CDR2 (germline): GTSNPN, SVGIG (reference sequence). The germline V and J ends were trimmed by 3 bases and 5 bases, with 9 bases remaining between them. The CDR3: CAWSQFGDTQYF. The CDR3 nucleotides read TGTGCCTGGAGCCAGTTTGGAGATACGCAGTATTTT.

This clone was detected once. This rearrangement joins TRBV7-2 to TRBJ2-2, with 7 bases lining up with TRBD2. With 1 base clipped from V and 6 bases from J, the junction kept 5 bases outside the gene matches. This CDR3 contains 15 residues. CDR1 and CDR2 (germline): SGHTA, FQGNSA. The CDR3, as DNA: TGTGCCAGCAGCTTAGGACGCGGGGGTGCCGGGGAGCTGTTTTTT. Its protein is CASSLGRGGAGELFF.

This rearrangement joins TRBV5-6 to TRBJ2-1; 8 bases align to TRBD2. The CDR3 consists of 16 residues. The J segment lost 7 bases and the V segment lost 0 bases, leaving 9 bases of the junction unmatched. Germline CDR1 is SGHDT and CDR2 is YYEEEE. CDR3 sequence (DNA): TGTGCCAGCAGCTTGGCCTCCCGCGGGGGGTGGAATGAGCAGTTCTTC. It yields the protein CASSLASRGGWNEQFF.

CDR3 protein: CASSEARGLWPQHF. The DNA of the CDR3 is TGTGCCAGCAGTGAAGCCAGGGGGCTGTGGCCCCAGCATTTT. The chain carries TRBV6-1 and TRBJ1-5; TRBD1 aligns across 8 bases. Germline assignment: CDR1 MNHNS and CDR2 SASEGT. V was clipped by 0 bases and J by 9 bases; unmatched bases: 4. This CDR3 spans 14 amino acids.

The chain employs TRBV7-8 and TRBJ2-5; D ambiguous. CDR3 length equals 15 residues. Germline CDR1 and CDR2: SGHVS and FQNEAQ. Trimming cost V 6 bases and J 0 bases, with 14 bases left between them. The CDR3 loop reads CASRRGLEYQETQYF. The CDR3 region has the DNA TGTGCCAGCAGACGCGGTCTGGAGTACCAAGAGACCCAGTACTTC.

Here the CDR3 DNA reads TGCGCCAGCAGCCCCTCCCGGGGGGATAGTGAAAAACTGTTTTTT. Translated, it gives CASSPSRGDSEKLFF. The chain employs TRBV5-1 and TRBJ1-4, with D possibly matching TRBD1 (5 bases). Trimming pared 4 bases from V and 7 bases from J, leaving 17 bases between. The CDR3 covers 15 residues. CDR1 and CDR2 from the germline V gene are SGHRS and YFSETQ.

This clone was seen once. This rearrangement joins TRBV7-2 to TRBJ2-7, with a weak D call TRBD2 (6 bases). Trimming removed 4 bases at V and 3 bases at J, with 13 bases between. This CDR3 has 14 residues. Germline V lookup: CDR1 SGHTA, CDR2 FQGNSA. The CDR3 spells CASSSPGTDYEQYF. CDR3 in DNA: TGTGCCAGCAGCTCTCCCGGGACTGACTACGAGCAGTACTTC.

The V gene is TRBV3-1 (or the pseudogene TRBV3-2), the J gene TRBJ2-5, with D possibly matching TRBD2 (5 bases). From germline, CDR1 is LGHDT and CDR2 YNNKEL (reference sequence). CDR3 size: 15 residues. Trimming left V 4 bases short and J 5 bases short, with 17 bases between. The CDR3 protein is CASSLGYRGYETQYF. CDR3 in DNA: TGTGCCAGCAGCCTTGGATATAGAGGGTACGAGACCCAGTACTTC.

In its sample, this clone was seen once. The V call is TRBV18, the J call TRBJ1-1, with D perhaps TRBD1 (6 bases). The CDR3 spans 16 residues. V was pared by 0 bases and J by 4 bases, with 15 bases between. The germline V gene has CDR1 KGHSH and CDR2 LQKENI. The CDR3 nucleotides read TGTGCCAGCTCACCACCGGGGAGGGGGGTCGTCACTGAAGCTTTCTTT. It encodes CASSPPGRGVVTEAFF.

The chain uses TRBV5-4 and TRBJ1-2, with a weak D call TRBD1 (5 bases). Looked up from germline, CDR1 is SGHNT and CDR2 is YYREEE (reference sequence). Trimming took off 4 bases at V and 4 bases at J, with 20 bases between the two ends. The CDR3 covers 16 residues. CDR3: CASSPTLDTYGYGYTF. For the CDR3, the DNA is TGTGCCAGCAGCCCCACCCTGGACACGTACGGCTATGGCTACACCTTC.

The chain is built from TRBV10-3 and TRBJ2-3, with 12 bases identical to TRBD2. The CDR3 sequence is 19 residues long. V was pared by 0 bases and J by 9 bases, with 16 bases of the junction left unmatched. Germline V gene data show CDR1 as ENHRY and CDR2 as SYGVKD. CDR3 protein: CAISESTTAVLAGGGTQYF. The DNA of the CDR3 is TGTGCCATCAGTGAGTCGACGACCGCCGTTCTAGCGGGAGGGGGGACGCAGTATTTT.

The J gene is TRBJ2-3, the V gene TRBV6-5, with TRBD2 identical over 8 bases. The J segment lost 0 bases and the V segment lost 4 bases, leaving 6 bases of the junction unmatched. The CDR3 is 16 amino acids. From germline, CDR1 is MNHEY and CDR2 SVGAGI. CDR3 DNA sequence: TGTGCCAGCAGTTCCCGGGGGGGGATTAGCACAGATACGCAGTATTTT. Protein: CASSSRGGISTDTQYF.

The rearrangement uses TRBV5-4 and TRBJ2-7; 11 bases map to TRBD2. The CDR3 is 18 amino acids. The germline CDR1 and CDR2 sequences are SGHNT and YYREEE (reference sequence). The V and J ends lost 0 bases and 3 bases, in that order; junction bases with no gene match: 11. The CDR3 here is CASSLGKELAGVNYEQYF. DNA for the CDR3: TGTGCCAGCAGCTTGGGCAAAGAACTAGCGGGAGTAAACTACGAGCAGTACTTC.

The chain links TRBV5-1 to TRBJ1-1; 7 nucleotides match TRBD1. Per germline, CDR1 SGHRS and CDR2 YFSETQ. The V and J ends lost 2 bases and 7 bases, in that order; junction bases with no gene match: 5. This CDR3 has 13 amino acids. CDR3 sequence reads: CASSLDQGDEAFF. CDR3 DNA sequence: TGCGCCAGCAGCTTAGATCAGGGGGATGAAGCTTTCTTT.

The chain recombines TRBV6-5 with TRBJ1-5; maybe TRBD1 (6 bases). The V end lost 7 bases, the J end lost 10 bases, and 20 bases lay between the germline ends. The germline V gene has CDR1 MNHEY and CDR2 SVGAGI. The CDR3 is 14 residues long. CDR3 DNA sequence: TGTGCCAGCAAATCGGACAGCTACAAGAACCCCCAGCATTTT. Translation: CASKSDSYKNPQHF.

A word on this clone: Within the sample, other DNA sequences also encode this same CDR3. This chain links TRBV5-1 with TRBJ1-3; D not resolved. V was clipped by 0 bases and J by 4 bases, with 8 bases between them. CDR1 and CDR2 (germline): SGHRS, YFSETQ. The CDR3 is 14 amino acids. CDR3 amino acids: CASSLAGFGNTIYF. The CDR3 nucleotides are TGCGCCAGCAGCTTGGCGGGATTCGGAAACACCATATATTTT.

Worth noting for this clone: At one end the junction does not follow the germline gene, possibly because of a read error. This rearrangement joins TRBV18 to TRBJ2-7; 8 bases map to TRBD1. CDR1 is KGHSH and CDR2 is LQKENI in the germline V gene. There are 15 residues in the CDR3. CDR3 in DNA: TGTGCCAGCTCATCACCCGCGACAGGGGTACTCGAGCAGTACTTC. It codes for CASSSPATGVLEQYF. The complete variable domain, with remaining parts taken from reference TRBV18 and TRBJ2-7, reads NAGVMQNPRHLVRRRGQEARLRCSPMKGHSHVYWYRQLPEEGLKFMVYLQKENIIDESGMPKERFSAEFPKEGPSILRIQQVVRGDSAAYFCASSSPATGVLEQYFGPGTRLTVT.

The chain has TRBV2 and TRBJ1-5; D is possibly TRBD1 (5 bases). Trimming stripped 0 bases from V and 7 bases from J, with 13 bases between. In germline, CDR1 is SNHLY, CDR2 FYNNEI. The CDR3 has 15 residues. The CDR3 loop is CASSEARGYGQPQHF. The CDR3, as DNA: TGTGCCAGCAGTGAAGCGCGGGGGTACGGGCAGCCCCAGCATTTT.

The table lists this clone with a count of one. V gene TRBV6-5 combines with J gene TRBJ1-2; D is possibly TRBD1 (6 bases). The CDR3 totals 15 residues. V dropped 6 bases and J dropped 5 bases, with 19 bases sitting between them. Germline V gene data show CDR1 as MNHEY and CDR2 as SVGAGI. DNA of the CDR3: TGTGCCAGCAGCGACCTCTCTGGGACACCGTATGGCTACACCTTC. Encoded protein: CASSDLSGTPYGYTF.

CDR3 sequence reads: CASSGWEGHNEQFF. In nucleotides, the CDR3 is TGCGCCAGCAGCGGGTGGGAGGGCCACAATGAGCAGTTCTTC. The chain joins TRBV5-1 to TRBJ2-1, with 7 bases fitting TRBD2. CDR1 SGHRS and CDR2 YFSETQ come from the germline V gene. V dropped 4 bases and J dropped 5; count of bases not matched to a gene: 6. CDR3 length: 14 amino acids.